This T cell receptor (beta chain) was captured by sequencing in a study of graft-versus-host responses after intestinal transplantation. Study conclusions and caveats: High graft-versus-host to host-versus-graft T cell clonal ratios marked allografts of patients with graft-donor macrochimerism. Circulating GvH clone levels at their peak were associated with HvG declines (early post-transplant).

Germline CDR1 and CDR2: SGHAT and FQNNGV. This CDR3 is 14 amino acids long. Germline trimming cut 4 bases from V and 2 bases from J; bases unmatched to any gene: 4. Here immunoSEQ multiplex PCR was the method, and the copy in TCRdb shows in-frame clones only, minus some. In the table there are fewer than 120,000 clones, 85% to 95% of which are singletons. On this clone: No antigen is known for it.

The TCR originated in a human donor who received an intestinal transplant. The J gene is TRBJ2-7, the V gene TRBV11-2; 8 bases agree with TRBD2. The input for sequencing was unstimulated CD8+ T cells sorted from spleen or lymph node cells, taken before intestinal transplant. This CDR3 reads CASSSGGVAYEQYF. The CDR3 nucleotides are TGTGCCAGCAGCTCGGGGGGGGTAGCCTACGAGCAGTACTTC.